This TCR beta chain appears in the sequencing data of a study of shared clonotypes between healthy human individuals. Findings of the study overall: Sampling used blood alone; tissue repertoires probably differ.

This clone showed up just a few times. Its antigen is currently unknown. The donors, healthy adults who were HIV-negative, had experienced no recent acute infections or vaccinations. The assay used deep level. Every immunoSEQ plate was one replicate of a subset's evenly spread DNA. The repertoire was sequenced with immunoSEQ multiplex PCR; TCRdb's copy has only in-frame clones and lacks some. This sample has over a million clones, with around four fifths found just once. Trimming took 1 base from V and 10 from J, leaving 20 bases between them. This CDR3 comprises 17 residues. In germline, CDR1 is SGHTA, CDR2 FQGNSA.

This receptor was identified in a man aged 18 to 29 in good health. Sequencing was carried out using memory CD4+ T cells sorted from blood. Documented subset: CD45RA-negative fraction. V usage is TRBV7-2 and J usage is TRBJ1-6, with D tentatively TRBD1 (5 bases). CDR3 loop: CASSLGVWGRGWSPLHF. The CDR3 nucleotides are TGTGCCAGCAGCTTAGGAGTATGGGGACGAGGCTGGTCACCCCTCCACTTT.